This record looks at one T cell receptor beta chain sequence and its context. Antigen unknown. Libraries were prepared by immunoSEQ multiplex PCR; TCRdb keeps only in-frame clonotypes and omits some of them. The table lists more than 550,000 clones, 55% to 75% of them singletons. The ends were cut back, 6 bases at V and 1 base at J, with 9 bases in the middle. This CDR3 region has 12 residues. The V gene's germline CDR1 is GTSNPN and CDR2 SVGIG (reference sequence). The split of CD4+ cells yielded CD45RA+ naive and CD45RA-negative memory subsets. The data are from a study of shared clonotypes between healthy human individuals. Whole-study context: Each donor contributed plates that comprised three CD4 naive, three CD4 memory, two CD8 naive and one CD8 memory. Study findings and constraints: Several donors had 5% to 6% of their naive CD4 clonotypes in common. Researchers sampled only blood; tissue repertoires likely differ.

This sequence was found in a woman aged 25 to 39 in good health. The sample was memory CD4+ T cells sorted from blood. Subset meaning: CD45RA-negative fraction. The rearrangement uses TRBV30 and TRBJ1-2; D is uncertain. The CDR3 protein is CACYENNYGYTF. CDR3 DNA: TGTGCCTGCTACGAGAATAACTATGGCTACACCTTC.